This T cell receptor beta chain comes out of a study of blood T cell repertoires in COVID-19. In the study overall: Samples of COVID-19 (acute and convalescent) were obtained from the United States, Italy and Spain. PBMCs, B-cell-depleted T cells, or T cells were the source of the cDNA or gDNA that made up the material.

V was cut by 7 bases and J by 5 bases, with 15 bases left in between. Germline CDR1 is SEHNR and CDR2 is FQNEAQ (reference sequence). The CDR3 is 15 amino acids. Using immunoSEQ multiplex PCR, the repertoire was profiled, and TCRdb retains in-frame clones only, with some absent. Of about 140,000 clones listed, over 75% are singletons. This chain links TRBV7-9 with TRBJ1-6, with D hard to call. The receptor was derived from a man aged 45-60 years with acute or convalescent COVID-19. Specimen: peripheral blood. The CDR3 protein is CASTFSGFHNSPLHF. In nucleotides, the CDR3 is TGTGCCAGCACGTTCTCGGGGTTCCATAATTCACCCCTCCACTTT.